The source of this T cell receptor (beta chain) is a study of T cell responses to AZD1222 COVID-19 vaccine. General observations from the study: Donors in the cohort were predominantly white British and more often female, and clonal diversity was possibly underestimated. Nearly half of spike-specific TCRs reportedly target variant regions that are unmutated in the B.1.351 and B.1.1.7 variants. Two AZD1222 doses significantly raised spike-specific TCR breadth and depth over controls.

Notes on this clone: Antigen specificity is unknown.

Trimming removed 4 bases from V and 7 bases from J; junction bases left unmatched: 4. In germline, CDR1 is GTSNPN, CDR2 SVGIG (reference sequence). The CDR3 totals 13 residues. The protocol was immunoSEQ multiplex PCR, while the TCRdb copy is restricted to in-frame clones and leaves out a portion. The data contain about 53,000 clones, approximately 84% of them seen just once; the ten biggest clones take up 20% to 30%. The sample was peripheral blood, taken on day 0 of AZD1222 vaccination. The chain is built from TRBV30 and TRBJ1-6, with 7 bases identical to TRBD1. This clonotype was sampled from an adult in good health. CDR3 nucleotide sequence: TGTGCCTGGATGGGACAGCTGAATTCACCCCTCCACTTT. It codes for CAWMGQLNSPLHF.